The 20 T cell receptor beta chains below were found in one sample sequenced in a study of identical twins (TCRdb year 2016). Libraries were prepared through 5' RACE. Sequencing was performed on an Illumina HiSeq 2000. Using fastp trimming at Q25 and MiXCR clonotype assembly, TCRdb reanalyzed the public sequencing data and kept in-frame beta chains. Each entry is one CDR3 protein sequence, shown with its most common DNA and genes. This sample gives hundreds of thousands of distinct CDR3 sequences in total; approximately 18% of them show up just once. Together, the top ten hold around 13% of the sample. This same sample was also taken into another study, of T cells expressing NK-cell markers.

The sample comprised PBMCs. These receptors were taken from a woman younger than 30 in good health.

CDR3: CASGVPGELFF. CDR3 DNA: TGTGCCAGTGGGGTCCCCGGGGAGCTGTTTTTT. The rearrangement joins TRBV6-5 to TRBJ2-2; D not resolved. Germline CDR1 is MNHEY and CDR2 is SVGAGI. The CDR3 runs 11 residues. Trimming pared 9 bases from V and 6 bases from J, leaving 8 bases between.

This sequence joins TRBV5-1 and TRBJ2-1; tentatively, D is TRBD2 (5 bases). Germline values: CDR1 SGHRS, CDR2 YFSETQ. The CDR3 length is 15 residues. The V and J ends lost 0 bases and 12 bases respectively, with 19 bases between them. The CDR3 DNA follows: TGCGCCAGCAGCTTGGTCCTAGCACGGGTAACTGGGCAGTTCTTC. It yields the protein CASSLVLARVTGQFF.

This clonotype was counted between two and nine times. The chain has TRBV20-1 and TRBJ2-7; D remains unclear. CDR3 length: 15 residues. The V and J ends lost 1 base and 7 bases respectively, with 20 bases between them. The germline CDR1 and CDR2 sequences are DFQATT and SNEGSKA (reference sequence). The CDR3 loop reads CSARAMGQASAEQYF. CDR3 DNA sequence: TGCAGTGCTAGAGCTATGGGCCAAGCCTCAGCTGAGCAGTACTTC.

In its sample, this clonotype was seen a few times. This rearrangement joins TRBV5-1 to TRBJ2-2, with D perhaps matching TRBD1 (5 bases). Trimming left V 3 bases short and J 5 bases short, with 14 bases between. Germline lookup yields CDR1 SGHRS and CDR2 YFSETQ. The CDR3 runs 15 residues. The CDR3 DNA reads TGCGCCAGCAGCTCGACAGTGGAACCTACCGGGGAGCTGTTTTTT. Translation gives CASSSTVEPTGELFF.

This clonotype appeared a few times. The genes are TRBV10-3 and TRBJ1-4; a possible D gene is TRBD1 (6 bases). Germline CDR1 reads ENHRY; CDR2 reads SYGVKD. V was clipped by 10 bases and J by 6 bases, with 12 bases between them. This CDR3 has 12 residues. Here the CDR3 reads CATQGGDEKLFF. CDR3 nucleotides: TGTGCCACACAGGGAGGGGATGAAAAACTGTTTTTT.

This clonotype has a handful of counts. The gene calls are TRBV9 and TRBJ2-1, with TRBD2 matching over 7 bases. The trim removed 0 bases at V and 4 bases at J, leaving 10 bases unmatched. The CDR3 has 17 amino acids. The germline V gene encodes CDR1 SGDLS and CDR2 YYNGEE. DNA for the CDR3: TGTGCCAGCAGCGTAGCTAGCTCAAGCGGGGTTTACAATGAGCAGTTCTTC. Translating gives CASSVASSSGVYNEQFF.

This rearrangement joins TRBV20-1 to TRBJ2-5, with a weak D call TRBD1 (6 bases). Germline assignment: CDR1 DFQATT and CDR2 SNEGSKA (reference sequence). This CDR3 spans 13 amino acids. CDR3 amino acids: CTPHRARSGTQYF. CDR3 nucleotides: TGCACCCCGCACAGGGCAAGGTCGGGGACCCAGTACTTC.

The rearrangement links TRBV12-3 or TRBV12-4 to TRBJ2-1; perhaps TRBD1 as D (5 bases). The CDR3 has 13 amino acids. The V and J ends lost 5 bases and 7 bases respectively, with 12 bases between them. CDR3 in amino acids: CASSPRGGNEQFF. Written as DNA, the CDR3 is TGTGCCAGCAGTCCTAGGGGCGGTAATGAGCAGTTCTTC.

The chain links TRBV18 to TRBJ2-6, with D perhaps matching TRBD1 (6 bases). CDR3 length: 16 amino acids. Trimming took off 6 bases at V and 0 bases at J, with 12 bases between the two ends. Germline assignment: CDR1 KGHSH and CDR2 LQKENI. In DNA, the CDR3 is TGTGCCAGCTCGGCCCAACAGGGCTCTGGGGCCAACGTCCTGACTTTC. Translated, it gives CASSAQQGSGANVLTF.

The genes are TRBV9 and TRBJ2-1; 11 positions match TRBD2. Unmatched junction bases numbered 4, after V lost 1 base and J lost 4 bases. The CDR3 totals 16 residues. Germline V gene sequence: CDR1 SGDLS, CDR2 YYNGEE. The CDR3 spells CASSVTSGRTYNEQFF. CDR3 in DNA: TGTGCCAGCAGCGTAACTAGCGGGAGAACTTACAATGAGCAGTTCTTC.

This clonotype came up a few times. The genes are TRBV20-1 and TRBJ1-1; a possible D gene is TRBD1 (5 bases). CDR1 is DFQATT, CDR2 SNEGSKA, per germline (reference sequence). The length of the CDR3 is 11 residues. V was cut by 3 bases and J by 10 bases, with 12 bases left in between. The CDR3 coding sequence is TGCAGTGCTAGCGGATCAGGGCCAGCTTTCTTT. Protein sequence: CSASGSGPAFF.

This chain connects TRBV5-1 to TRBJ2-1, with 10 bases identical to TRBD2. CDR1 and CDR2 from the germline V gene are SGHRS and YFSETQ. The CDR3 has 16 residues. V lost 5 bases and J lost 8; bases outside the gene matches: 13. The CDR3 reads CASRRTGTSAGDEQFF. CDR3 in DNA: TGCGCCAGCAGACGAACCGGGACTAGCGCGGGGGATGAGCAGTTCTTC.

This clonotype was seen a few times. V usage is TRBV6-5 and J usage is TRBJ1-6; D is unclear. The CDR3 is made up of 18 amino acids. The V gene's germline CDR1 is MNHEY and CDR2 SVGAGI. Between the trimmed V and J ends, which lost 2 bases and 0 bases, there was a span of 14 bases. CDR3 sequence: CASSYGSMGSSYNSPLHF. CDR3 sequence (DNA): TGTGCCAGCAGTTACGGGTCGATGGGAAGCTCCTATAATTCACCCCTCCACTTT.

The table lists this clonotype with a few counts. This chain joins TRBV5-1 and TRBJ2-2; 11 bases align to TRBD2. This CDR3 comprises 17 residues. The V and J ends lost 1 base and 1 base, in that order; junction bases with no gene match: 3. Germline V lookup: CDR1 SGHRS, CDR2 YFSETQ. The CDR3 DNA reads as TGCGCCAGCAGCTTGAGTACTAGCGGGAGGAACACCGGGGAGCTGTTTTTT. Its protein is CASSLSTSGRNTGELFF.

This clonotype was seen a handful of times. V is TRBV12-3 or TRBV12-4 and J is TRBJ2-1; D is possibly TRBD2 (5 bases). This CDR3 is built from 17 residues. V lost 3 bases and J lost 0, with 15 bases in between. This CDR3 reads CASSLQADSGSYNEQFF. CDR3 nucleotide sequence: TGTGCCAGCAGTTTGCAGGCGGACTCCGGCTCCTACAATGAGCAGTTCTTC.

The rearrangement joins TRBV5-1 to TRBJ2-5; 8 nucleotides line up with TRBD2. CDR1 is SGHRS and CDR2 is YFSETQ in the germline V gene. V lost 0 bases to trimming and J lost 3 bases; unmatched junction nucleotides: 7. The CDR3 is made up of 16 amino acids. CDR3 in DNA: TGCGCCAGCAGCTTGGGAAGCGGGGGATGGAAAGAGACCCAGTACTTC. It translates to CASSLGSGGWKETQYF.

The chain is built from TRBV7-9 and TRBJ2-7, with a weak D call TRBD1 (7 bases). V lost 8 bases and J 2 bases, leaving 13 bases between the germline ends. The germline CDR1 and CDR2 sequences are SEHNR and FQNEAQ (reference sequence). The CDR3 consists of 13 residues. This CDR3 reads CASGRGTAYEQYF. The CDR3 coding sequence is TGTGCCAGCGGCCGGGGGACAGCCTACGAGCAGTACTTC.

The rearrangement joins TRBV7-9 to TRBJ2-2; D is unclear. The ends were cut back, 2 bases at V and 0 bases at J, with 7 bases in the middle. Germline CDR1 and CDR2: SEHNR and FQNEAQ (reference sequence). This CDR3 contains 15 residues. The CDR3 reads CASSLIQANTGELFF. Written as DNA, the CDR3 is TGTGCCAGCAGCTTAATCCAGGCGAACACCGGGGAGCTGTTTTTT.

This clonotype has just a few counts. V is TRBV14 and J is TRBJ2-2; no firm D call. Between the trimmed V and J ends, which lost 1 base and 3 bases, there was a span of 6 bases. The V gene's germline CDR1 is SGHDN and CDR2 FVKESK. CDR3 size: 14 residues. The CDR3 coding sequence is TGTGCCAGCAGCCAAGCTTCTCACACCGGGGAGCTGTTTTTT. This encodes CASSQASHTGELFF.

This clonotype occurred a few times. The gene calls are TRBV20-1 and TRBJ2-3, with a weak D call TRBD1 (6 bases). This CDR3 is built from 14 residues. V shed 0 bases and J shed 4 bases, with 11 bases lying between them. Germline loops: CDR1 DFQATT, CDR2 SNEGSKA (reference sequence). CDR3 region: CSAREGAGSDTQYF. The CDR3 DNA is TGCAGTGCTAGAGAGGGGGCAGGGTCAGATACGCAGTATTTT.